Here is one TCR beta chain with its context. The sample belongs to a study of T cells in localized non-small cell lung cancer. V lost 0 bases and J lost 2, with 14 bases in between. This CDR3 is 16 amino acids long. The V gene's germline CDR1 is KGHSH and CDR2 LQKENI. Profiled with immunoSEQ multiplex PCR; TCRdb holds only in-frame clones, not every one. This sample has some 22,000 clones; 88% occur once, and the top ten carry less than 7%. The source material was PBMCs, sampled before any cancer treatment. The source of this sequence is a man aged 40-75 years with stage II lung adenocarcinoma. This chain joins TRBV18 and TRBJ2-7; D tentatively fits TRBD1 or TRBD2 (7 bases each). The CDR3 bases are TGTGCCAGCTCACCACCCGGGGGGACAGACGCCTACGAGCAGTACTTC. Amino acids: CASSPPGGTDAYEQYF.